This is a list of T cell receptor beta chains from one sample in a study of OX40 agonist ivuxolimab in advanced cancers. Only in-frame clones appear in the TCRdb table, and some are missing; sequencing was by immunoSEQ multiplex PCR. Counted here are 55,000 to 70,000 clones, about 83% occurring once; the ten biggest clones make up 1.4% to 1.5%. The sequencing used CD4+ or CD8+ T cells sorted from blood, collected in a trial of the OX40 agonist ivuxolimab. The source of these receptors is an adult with an advanced solid tumor such as melanoma, head and neck, liver or kidney cancer. The CDR3 runs from the conserved cysteine through the conserved F or W. D genes are given only for firm matches. Clone size, where shown, is once, few, many, or a class for clones that have expanded.

d_call	clone_size	v_call	j_call	cdr3_aa	cdr3_nt
.	.	TRBV5-6	TRBJ1-1	CATQGPVNTEAFF	TGTGCCACGCAAGGACCCGTGAACACTGAAGCTTTCTTT
.	.	TRBV5-1	TRBJ1-1	CASSLATRREAFF	TGCGCCAGCAGCTTGGCCACACGACGGGAAGCTTTCTTT
TRBD1	.	TRBV10-3	TRBJ1-1	CAISGDRGGGTEAFF	TGTGCCATCAGTGGAGACAGGGGTGGGGGAACTGAAGCTTTCTTT
.	.	TRBV10-2	TRBJ2-1	CASSSPRTGTSYNEQFF	TGCGCCAGCAGTTCCCCTCGCACAGGGACCTCCTACAATGAGCAGTTCTTC
TRBD2	.	TRBV7-6	TRBJ2-5	CASSLDPGGGETQYF	TGTGCCAGCAGCTTAGATCCGGGGGGAGGAGAGACCCAGTACTTC
.	.	TRBV6-5	TRBJ1-1	CASRPLGLTEAFF	TGTGCCAGCAGGCCCCTGGGGCTCACTGAAGCTTTCTTT
.	few	TRBV5-5	TRBJ2-3	CASSPENLGTDTQYF	TGTGCCAGCAGCCCCGAGAACTTGGGCACAGATACGCAGTATTTT
TRBD2	.	TRBV4-2	TRBJ2-5	CASSQDPSGETQYF	TGTGCCAGCAGCCAAGACCCTAGCGGAGAGACCCAGTACTTC
.	.	TRBV7-8	TRBJ1-1	CASVNRALNTEAFF	TGTGCCAGCGTGAACAGGGCTTTGAACACTGAAGCTTTCTTT
TRBD2	.	TRBV11-2	TRBJ2-1	CASSLAVTSGGEQFF	TGTGCCAGCAGCTTAGCGGTCACTAGCGGTGGGGAGCAGTTCTTC
TRBD1	.	TRBV5-1	TRBJ2-7	CASSHPRGTTYEQYF	TGCGCCAGCAGCCATCCCAGGGGGACGACCTACGAGCAGTACTTC
TRBD2	.	TRBV7-6	TRBJ2-5	CASSLIGGKETQYF	TGTGCCAGCAGCTTAATCGGGGGGAAAGAGACCCAGTACTTC
TRBD2	.	TRBV11-2	TRBJ2-1	CASMAGTSADNEQFF	TGTGCCAGCATGGCCGGGACTAGTGCCGACAATGAGCAGTTCTTC
.	once	TRBV18	TRBJ2-5	CASSPRGSSGTQYF	TGTGCCAGCTCACCAAGGGGCAGTTCGGGGACCCAGTACTTC
TRBD2	.	TRBV7-2	TRBJ2-2	CASGPSTSGSTNTGELFF	TGTGCCAGCGGCCCCTCGACTAGCGGAAGCACGAACACCGGGGAGCTGTTTTTT
.	.	TRBV5-1	TRBJ1-1	CASSWDPRAEAFF	TGCGCCAGCAGCTGGGACCCGAGGGCTGAAGCTTTCTTT
.	once	TRBV6-6	TRBJ1-1	CASSPARGGLNTEAFF	TGTGCCAGCAGCCCTGCTCGTGGGGGGCTGAACACTGAAGCTTTCTTT
TRBD2	.	TRBV13	TRBJ2-7	CASRLLAGGPLSEQYF	TGTGCCAGCAGGCTCCTAGCGGGGGGACCCCTCTCCGAGCAGTACTTC
.	few	TRBV5-4	TRBJ2-3	CASSLGSDTQYF	TGTGCCAGCAGCTTGGGATCAGATACGCAGTATTTT
.	few	TRBV7-8	TRBJ2-7	CASRGRTYEQYF	TGTGCCAGCAGGGGCCGAACCTACGAGCAGTACTTC
.	.	TRBV19	TRBJ2-7	CASRSGPYYEQYF	TGTGCCAGTAGATCAGGACCATACTACGAGCAGTACTTC
TRBD1	.	TRBV27	TRBJ2-1	CASSSPGQAYNEQFF	TGTGCCAGCAGTTCTCCGGGACAGGCCTACAATGAGCAGTTCTTC
.	.	TRBV9	TRBJ2-5	CASSVGAAQTQYF	TGTGCCAGCAGCGTAGGGGCAGCCCAGACCCAGTACTTC
.	.	TRBV18	TRBJ2-3	CASSPPTTDTQYF	TGTGCCAGCTCACCACCGACCACAGATACGCAGTATTTT
.	.	TRBV19	TRBJ1-1	CASSIDTGTEAFF	TGTGCCAGTAGTATAGATACGGGGACTGAAGCTTTCTTT
.	.	TRBV19	TRBJ2-2	CASSITGIAGELFF	TGTGCCAGTAGTATTACAGGGATAGCCGGGGAGCTGTTTTTT
.	once	TRBV7-9	TRBJ1-2	CASSLTAQGGRYGYTF	TGTGCCAGCAGCCTCACCGCTCAGGGAGGGCGATATGGCTACACCTTC
TRBD1	.	TRBV14	TRBJ1-4	CASSLPGTGYEKLFF	TGTGCCAGCAGCCTCCCCGGGACAGGGTATGAAAAACTGTTTTTT
TRBD1	once	TRBV7-2	TRBJ2-5	CASSPRGRGTGGRETQYF	TGTGCCAGCAGCCCCCGAGGGCGGGGGACAGGGGGTCGGGAGACCCAGTACTTC
.	.	TRBV29-1	TRBJ2-3	CSVVMTKSRVSDTQYF	TGCAGCGTTGTCATGACTAAATCGAGGGTGTCAGATACGCAGTATTTT
.	.	TRBV28	TRBJ2-7	CASSPSSVGGDHGSYEQYF	TGTGCCAGCAGTCCTTCTAGCGTGGGGGGCGATCATGGCTCCTACGAGCAGTACTTC
TRBD1	.	TRBV6-6	TRBJ2-7	CASSYWDRTYEQYF	TGTGCCAGCAGCTACTGGGACAGAACCTACGAGCAGTACTTC
TRBD1	.	TRBV7-6	TRBJ1-3	CASSSGQALATIYF	TGTGCCAGCAGCTCTGGACAGGCACTCGCCACCATATATTTT
.	.	TRBV7-8	TRBJ1-6	CASSLEIRRQDPTPLHF	TGTGCCAGCAGCTTAGAGATAAGAAGGCAGGACCCCACACCCCTCCACTTT
TRBD1	.	TRBV10-2	TRBJ1-1	CASRTGGGTEAFF	TGCGCCAGCAGGACAGGGGGAGGAACTGAAGCTTTCTTT
.	.	TRBV12-5	TRBJ2-3	CASSSNLATDTQYF	TGTGCTAGTTCATCAAATTTGGCAACAGATACGCAGTATTTT
.	.	TRBV6-1	TRBJ1-5	CASSAGGNQPQHF	TGTGCCAGCAGTGCCGGGGGCAATCAGCCCCAGCATTTT
TRBD1	.	TRBV27	TRBJ2-4	CASSSWTGEAKNIQYF	TGTGCCAGCAGTTCATGGACAGGGGAAGCCAAAAACATTCAGTACTTC
.	.	TRBV11-1	TRBJ2-3	CASRGGTITDTQYF	TGTGCCAGCAGAGGGGGGACTATCACAGATACGCAGTATTTT
.	.	TRBV30	TRBJ1-2	CAWNQQGGAHGYTF	TGTGCCTGGAACCAACAGGGTGGAGCACATGGCTACACCTTC
TRBD1	.	TRBV5-6	TRBJ2-2	CASSPGDRDGGELFF	TGTGCCAGCAGCCCTGGGGACAGGGATGGTGGGGAGCTGTTTTTT
.	.	TRBV7-8	TRBJ1-3	CASSSPPQGVSSGNTIYF	TGTGCCAGCAGCTCCCCGCCCCAGGGAGTAAGCTCTGGAAACACCATATATTTT
.	.	TRBV6-5	TRBJ2-6	CASSLSPGANVLTF	TGTGCCAGCAGTTTAAGTCCTGGGGCCAACGTCCTGACTTTC